Below are 24 T cell receptor beta chains sequenced from a single sample in a study of T cell repertoires in cytomegalovirus infection (dated by TCRdb to the late 2010s). Sequencer: Illumina HiSeq 1500. TCRdb trimmed the raw reads at Q25, called clones with MiXCR and kept productive beta chains. A single entry per CDR3 protein holds the most common genes and DNA from its merged rows. The sample table lists 350,000 to 450,000 distinct CDR3 sequences, 15% to 20% of them with a count of one. The top ten constitute 8.7% of the sample. Specimen: PBMCs. The receptor source for this set is a human donor in good health (CMV status not recorded). Some clones in this sample may be carry-over from other donors' samples.

This clonotype was counted many times. V gene TRBV7-2 combines with J gene TRBJ2-5; the D is unclear. CDR1 and CDR2 (germline): SGHTA, FQGNSA. The CDR3 totals 14 residues. V lost 2 bases and J 1 base, leaving 8 bases between the germline ends. The DNA for the CDR3 is TGTGCCAGCAGCTTACGGCTGTTCCAAGAGACCCAGTACTTC. Its protein is CASSLRLFQETQYF.

The CDR3 nucleotides read TGCGCCAGCAGCTGGGGACAGTCTACATACGAGCAGTACTTC. It codes for CASSWGQSTYEQYF. The rearrangement joins TRBV5-1 to TRBJ2-7; TRBD1 matches 7 bases. Trimming cost V 3 bases and J 4 bases; bases outside gene matches: 7. The germline V gene encodes CDR1 SGHRS and CDR2 YFSETQ. The CDR3 length is 14 residues.

This clonotype was observed a few times. This rearrangement joins TRBV6-2 or TRBV6-3 to TRBJ2-1; 7 nucleotides agree with TRBD2. Trimming took 2 bases from V and 3 from J; bases not matched to a gene: 10. Germline lookup yields CDR1 MNHEY and CDR2 SVGEGT. The CDR3 consists of 17 residues. This CDR3 reads CASSYGGGRLIYNEQFF. The CDR3, as DNA: TGTGCCAGCAGTTACGGCGGCGGGAGACTGATCTACAATGAGCAGTTCTTC.

This clonotype was counted a few times. V is TRBV20-1 and J is TRBJ2-1, with D possibly matching TRBD2 (5 bases). Per germline, CDR1 DFQATT and CDR2 SNEGSKA (reference sequence). The CDR3 covers 11 residues. In DNA form, the CDR3 reads TGCAGCGGGGAACAGACGAATGAGCAGTTCTTC. This translates into CSGEQTNEQFF.

This sequence joins TRBV2 and TRBJ2-7; the D gene is possibly TRBD2 (7 bases). V shed 9 bases and J shed 3 bases, with 21 bases lying between them. From germline, CDR1 is SNHLY and CDR2 FYNNEI. CDR3 length: 15 residues. As DNA, the CDR3 is TGTGCCAGTCTCCTCGGGAGGACAGCGTTCTACGAGCAGTACTTC. Protein: CASLLGRTAFYEQYF. Full variable domain (rest looked up from reference TRBV2 and TRBJ2-7): EPEVTQTPSHQVTQMGQEVILRCVPISNHLYFYWYRQILGQKVEFLVSFYNNEISEKSEIFDDQFSVERPDGSNFTLKIRSTKLEDSAMYFCASLLGRTAFYEQYFGPGTRLTVT.

This clonotype was seen many times. This chain uses TRBV12-3 or TRBV12-4 with TRBJ2-3; D uncertain. Trimming removed 1 base from V and 1 base from J, with 18 bases in between. There are 18 residues in the CDR3. CDR3 bases: TGTGCCAGCAGTTTAGACAAGTGGCTAGGCGATCGCACAGATACGCAGTATTTT. Protein: CASSLDKWLGDRTDTQYF.

This clonotype was seen ten or more times. V gene TRBV7-8 combines with J gene TRBJ1-2; D remains unclear. V dropped 2 bases and J dropped 0 bases, with 10 bases sitting between them. The germline V gene encodes CDR1 SGHVS and CDR2 FQNEAQ. The CDR3 length is 15 residues. For the CDR3, the DNA is TGTGCCAGCAGCTTACGGGAAGTCGCTAACTATGGCTACACCTTC. It codes for CASSLREVANYGYTF. Full variable domain (rest looked up from reference TRBV7-8 and TRBJ1-2): GAGVSQSPRYKVAKRGQDVALRCDPISGHVSLFWYQQALGQGPEFLTYFQNEAQLDKSGLPSDRFFAERPEGSVSTLKIQRTQQEDSAVYLCASSLREVANYGYTFGSGTRLTVV.

In its sample, this clonotype was seen a few times. DNA for the CDR3: TGTGCCAGCAGTACGACACCGAGGACCACTGAAGCTTTCTTT. Protein product: CASSTTPRTTEAFF. V usage is TRBV2 and J usage is TRBJ1-1, with no clear D. The CDR3 is made up of 14 amino acids. Germline V gene data show CDR1 as SNHLY and CDR2 as FYNNEI. V lost 5 bases and J lost 4, with 14 bases in between.

This clonotype was recorded at least ten times. This chain joins TRBV7-2 and TRBJ2-7; 13 nucleotides match TRBD2. The V segment lost 6 bases and the J segment 6 bases; nucleotides outside the gene matches: 5. CDR1 and CDR2 from the germline V gene are SGHTA and FQGNSA. The CDR3 extends over 14 amino acids. The CDR3 DNA is TGTGCCAGCAGACAGACTAGCGGGAGGCCCGAGCAGTACTTC. It specifies CASRQTSGRPEQYF.

There are a few counts of this clonotype. The rearrangement links TRBV12-3 or TRBV12-4 to TRBJ2-2, with 10 nucleotides matching TRBD2. With V trimmed by 4 bases and J by 3 bases, 14 bases remained unmatched. The CDR3 extends over 19 amino acids. CDR3 region: CASSSKRGGLVKYTGELFF. The CDR3 nucleotides read TGTGCCAGCAGTTCAAAGCGGGGGGGCCTGGTGAAGTACACCGGGGAGCTGTTTTTT.

V and J are TRBV13 and TRBJ2-1; 13 bases are shared with TRBD2. The CDR3 is made up of 20 amino acids. V lost 5 bases to trimming and J lost 0 bases; unmatched junction nucleotides: 13. CDR1 and CDR2 from the germline V gene are PRHDT and FYEKMQ (reference sequence). CDR3 DNA sequence: TGTGCCAGCAGCCTCCCGCCGGGACTAGCGGGGAGAAGCTCCTACAATGAGCAGTTCTTC. This codes for CASSLPPGLAGRSSYNEQFF. Full variable domain (missing parts from reference TRBV13 and TRBJ2-1): AAGVIQSPRHLIKEKRETATLKCYPIPRHDTVYWYQQGPGQDPQFLISFYEKMQSDKGSIPDRFSAQQFSDYHSELNMSSLELGDSALYFCASSLPPGLAGRSSYNEQFFGPGTRLTVL.

The J gene is TRBJ2-1, the V gene TRBV5-1, with a tentative D call TRBD1 (5 bases). V lost 0 bases and J 9 bases, leaving 7 bases between the germline ends. The CDR3 spans 12 residues. Germline V gene sequence: CDR1 SGHRS, CDR2 YFSETQ. CDR3 coding DNA: TGCGCCAGCAGCTTGGTGCAGGGTGAGCAGTTCTTC. This gives the protein CASSLVQGEQFF.

In this sample, this clonotype turned up a few times. The chain recombines TRBV5-1 with TRBJ2-1; D not certain. The CDR3 length is 14 residues. The germline gives CDR1 SGHRS, CDR2 YFSETQ. The germline V and J ends were trimmed by 0 bases and 6 bases, with 10 bases remaining between them. The CDR3 loop is CASSLVDPSNEQFF. The CDR3 region has the DNA TGCGCCAGCAGCTTGGTGGACCCCTCCAATGAGCAGTTCTTC.

The V and J genes are TRBV5-1 and TRBJ2-5, with TRBD1 identical over 7 bases. The CDR3 contains 16 residues. The trim removed 4 bases at V and 0 bases at J, leaving 9 bases unmatched. CDR1 is SGHRS, CDR2 YFSETQ, per germline. For the CDR3, the DNA is TGCGCCAGCAGCCCCCGGACAGGAGTGTACCAAGAGACCCAGTACTTC. Protein: CASSPRTGVYQETQYF.

To note about this clonotype: With a much larger clone just one base away, this may be a read error. This sequence joins TRBV7-6 and TRBJ1-1; 7 bases map to TRBD1. The germline gives CDR1 SGHVS, CDR2 FNYEAQ. The CDR3 runs 14 residues. CDR3 in DNA: TGTGCCAGCAGCAAATCAGGGGGGAACACTGAAGCTTCCTTT. Its translation: CASSKSGGNTEASF.

The J gene is TRBJ2-5, the V gene TRBV28; 8 bases align to TRBD2. J was trimmed by 9 bases and V by 4 bases; bases with no gene match: 13. The CDR3 runs 15 residues. Germline CDR1 MDHEN, CDR2 SYDVKM. The CDR3 loop is CASSSPASGLWAQYF. In nucleotides, the CDR3 is TGTGCCAGCAGTTCGCCGGCTAGCGGGCTATGGGCCCAGTACTTC.

Concerning this clonotype: A much larger clone differs by one base, so this may be a read error. The chain employs TRBV5-4 and TRBJ2-3; weak D call: TRBD1 (6 bases). The DNA end is more similar to TRBJ1-5, so the J call may be wrong. The germline V gene encodes CDR1 SGHNT and CDR2 YYREEE (reference sequence). The CDR3 length is 15 residues. CDR3 amino acids: CASSPRVGARDTQHF. CDR3 coding DNA: TGTGCCAGCAGCCCCAGGGTGGGGGCGAGAGATACGCAGCATTTT.

The chain uses TRBV10-1 and TRBJ2-2; D gene ambiguous. V was cut by 0 bases and J by 7 bases, with 12 bases left in between. Germline CDR1 WNHNN, CDR2 SYGVQD (reference sequence). This CDR3 comprises 15 residues. Here the CDR3 reads CASSESTRWGGELFF. CDR3 DNA: TGCGCCAGCAGTGAGTCTACTCGCTGGGGCGGGGAGCTGTTTTTT.

This clonotype was seen a few times. It is unclear where the CDR3 begins or ends on the DNA, so no DNA is shown, and the CDR3 is as TCRdb lists it. The chain combines TRBV29-1 with TRBJ2-5; TRBD1 was called by the table and not checked on the DNA. Germline values: CDR1 SQVTM, CDR2 ANQGSEA. The CDR3 has 15 amino acids, counting both end residues. The CDR3 sequence: CSVKSGTVLRETQYF.

The DNA of the CDR3 is TGTGCCAGCAGTTTAGCACAGGGGCGATTAGTTAATTCACCCCTCCACTTT. Translated, it gives CASSLAQGRLVNSPLHF. This chain links TRBV27 with TRBJ1-6, with 7 bases aligning to TRBD1. This CDR3 region has 17 residues. Per the germline V gene, CDR1 is MNHEY and CDR2 is SMNVEV (reference sequence). The V gene end was trimmed by 2 bases and the J gene end by 6 bases; junction bases not matched to a gene: 10.

The table lists this clonotype with a few counts. The chain couples TRBV20-1 to TRBJ2-6, with D possibly being TRBD1 or TRBD2 (5 bases each). CDR1 DFQATT and CDR2 SNEGSKA come from the germline V gene (reference sequence). The CDR3 is 14 residues long. With 6 bases removed from V and 0 bases from J, the gap between germline ends came to 9 bases. CDR3 nucleotides: TGCAGTGCCGGGGACGTCTCTGGGGCCAACGTCCTGACTTTC. Translating gives CSAGDVSGANVLTF.

The chain combines TRBV2 with TRBJ2-3; the D gene is possibly TRBD1 (5 bases). The V end lost 2 bases, the J end lost 1 base, and 10 bases lay between the germline ends. The CDR3 length is 15 residues. The germline V gene encodes CDR1 SNHLY and CDR2 FYNNEI. In nucleotides, the CDR3 is TGTGCCAGCAGTGAATCAGGGCAGCGCACAGATACGCAGTATTTT. Residues: CASSESGQRTDTQYF.

This clonotype occurred many times. The chain couples TRBV7-8 to TRBJ2-1; 9 nucleotides agree with TRBD2. The CDR3 loop spans 12 amino acids. Germline CDR1 reads SGHVS; CDR2 reads FQNEAQ. The V segment lost 5 bases and the J segment 10 bases; nucleotides outside the gene matches: 3. CDR3 region: CASSQRGVEQFF. CDR3 in DNA: TGTGCCAGCAGCCAGCGGGGGGTAGAGCAGTTCTTC.

This clonotype was found a few times. V gene TRBV3-1 combines with J gene TRBJ2-5; D unclear. This CDR3 has 13 amino acids. CDR1 and CDR2 (germline): LGHDT, YNNKEL (reference sequence). V lost 5 bases, J lost 2 bases, and 9 bases lay in between. CDR3 amino acids: CASSMGSQETQYF. In DNA, the CDR3 is TGTGCCAGCAGCATGGGATCGCAAGAGACCCAGTACTTC.